These 2 T cell receptor beta chains share one sample of origin, sequenced in a study of post-analysis software for immune sequencing data. Antigens for these TCRs are unknown. The TCR beta cDNA libraries contained unique molecular identifiers. A single record per CDR3 protein comes from TCRdb applying MiXCR to the PCR reads. The data hold around 400,000 distinct CDR3 sequences, with 30% to 45% observed a single time. Study outcomes and limitations: TRBV5-6, TRBV5-1 and TRBV20-1 belonged to a set of a handful of TRBV segments that were more frequent in patients than controls.

Sequenced: blood. The receptor set was obtained from a girl aged 10-17 years with multiple sclerosis.

This clonotype was detected a few times. The chain couples TRBV4-1 to TRBJ2-5, with 11 bases that match TRBD2. The length of the CDR3 is 15 residues. Germline CDR1 reads MGHRA; CDR2 reads YSYEKL. Germline trimming cut 3 bases from V and 5 bases from J; bases unmatched to any gene: 5. CDR3 DNA sequence: TGCGCCAGCAGCCAGATAGCGGGGGGGCAGGAGACCCAGTACTTC. Its translation is CASSQIAGGQETQYF.

This clonotype was observed many times. The rearrangement links TRBV6-5 to TRBJ2-7; tentative D call: TRBD2 (5 bases). Germline V gene lookup returns CDR1 MNHEY and CDR2 SVGAGI. There are 13 residues in the CDR3. V was cut by 6 bases and J by 2 bases, with 11 bases left in between. The CDR3 loop is CASSRGSPYEQYF. The CDR3 DNA follows: TGTGCCAGCAGCCGGGGATCTCCCTACGAGCAGTACTTC.